A single sample is the source of the 28 T cell receptor beta chains below, sequenced in a study of cytomegalovirus exposure and HLA in healthy donors. Here immunoSEQ multiplex PCR was the method, and the copy in TCRdb shows in-frame clones only, minus some. The sample contains 130,000 to 150,000 clones, around 90% of which appear only once. Sequenced material: PBMCs. The receptors were sampled from a man between 18 and 35 years old in good health and CMV-seropositive.

The J gene is TRBJ2-1, the V gene TRBV5-1; a possible D gene is TRBD1 (6 bases). The germline V gene has CDR1 SGHRS and CDR2 YFSETQ. Trimming stripped 4 bases from V and 5 bases from J, with 19 bases between. The CDR3 runs to 16 residues. CDR3 DNA: TGCGCCAGCAGCCCGGCCTCGGGACAAGGTAACAATGAGCAGTTCTTC. This encodes CASSPASGQGNNEQFF.

The genes are TRBV7-9 and TRBJ1-5; possibly TRBD1 for D (6 bases). The CDR3 runs 16 residues. Trimming cost V 4 bases and J 1 base, with 14 bases left between them. In germline, CDR1 is SEHNR, CDR2 FQNEAQ (reference sequence). CDR3 sequence reads: CASSSTGNISNQPQHF. For the CDR3, the DNA is TGTGCCAGCAGCTCCACAGGGAATATAAGCAATCAGCCCCAGCATTTT.

The CDR3 DNA reads as TGTGCCAGCAGTTCGATCGGGGTCACAGATACGCAGTATTTT. Its translation is CASSSIGVTDTQYF. The gene calls are TRBV27 and TRBJ2-3, with TRBD2 as a possible D gene (5 bases). V lost 4 bases and J lost 2, with 10 bases in between. Germline loops: CDR1 MNHEY, CDR2 SMNVEV (reference sequence). The CDR3 has 14 amino acids.

The chain recombines TRBV5-1 with TRBJ1-4; 7 nucleotides align to TRBD1. There are 15 residues in the CDR3. V lost 3 bases to trimming and J lost 4 bases; unmatched junction nucleotides: 6. The germline gives CDR1 SGHRS, CDR2 YFSETQ. CDR3 sequence: CASSSWDSSNEKLFF. In DNA form, the CDR3 reads TGCGCCAGCAGCTCTTGGGACAGTAGTAATGAAAAACTGTTTTTT.

The chain carries TRBV27 and TRBJ1-1; unclear D gene. The CDR3 loop spans 13 amino acids. V dropped 2 bases and J dropped 1 base, with 5 bases sitting between them. Germline V lookup: CDR1 MNHEY, CDR2 SMNVEV (reference sequence). The CDR3, as DNA: TGTGCCAGCAGTTTAATCTCGAACACTGAAGCTTTCTTT. Amino acids: CASSLISNTEAFF.

This clone has just one count. The CDR3 here is CASSPASTDTQYF. In DNA, the CDR3 is TGTGCCAGCTCACCCGCGAGCACAGATACGCAGTATTTT. The chain carries TRBV18 and TRBJ2-3, with D unclear. The V end lost 3 bases, the J end lost 0 bases, and 4 bases lay between the germline ends. The CDR3 length is 13 residues. Germline V gives CDR1 KGHSH, CDR2 LQKENI. The full variable domain, rest sourced from reference TRBV18 and TRBJ2-3, is NAGVMQNPRHLVRRRGQEARLRCSPMKGHSHVYWYRQLPEEGLKFMVYLQKENIIDESGMPKERFSAEFPKEGPSILRIQQVVRGDSAAYFCASSPASTDTQYFGPGTRLTVL.

The genes are TRBV10-3 and TRBJ1-1; TRBD1 agrees at 8 bases. J was trimmed by 5 bases and V by 4 bases; bases with no gene match: 6. The germline gives CDR1 ENHRY, CDR2 SYGVKD. The CDR3 runs 14 residues. CDR3 in amino acids: CAISGTGGWTEAFF. The DNA for the CDR3 is TGTGCCATCAGTGGTACAGGGGGATGGACTGAAGCTTTCTTT.

The gene calls are TRBV5-4 and TRBJ2-2; D is possibly TRBD1 (6 bases). This CDR3 has 16 amino acids. Per germline, CDR1 SGHNT and CDR2 YYREEE (reference sequence). The ends were cut back, 4 bases at V and 1 base at J, with 14 bases in the middle. The CDR3 DNA reads TGTGCCAGCAGCCCCCAGGGGTTTCTGAACACCGGGGAGCTGTTTTTT. Translated, it gives CASSPQGFLNTGELFF.

This clone was observed once. The chain couples TRBV5-5 to TRBJ1-1; 8 bases match TRBD1. The CDR3 totals 14 residues. The germline V gene encodes CDR1 SGHKS and CDR2 YYEKEE (reference sequence). The trim removed 2 bases at V and 4 bases at J, leaving 4 bases unmatched. The CDR3 DNA is TGTGCCAGCAGCTTCGGACAGGGTGCCACTGAAGCTTTCTTT. This sequence encodes CASSFGQGATEAFF.

The chain has TRBV6-1 and TRBJ2-7; TRBD2 matches at 10 bases. CDR3 size: 13 residues. The ends lost 6 bases at V and 5 bases at J; junction bases unmatched: 4. Per germline, CDR1 MNHNS and CDR2 SASEGT. The CDR3 DNA is TGTGCCAGCAGGTTAGCGGGAGGAGACGAGCAGTACTTC. It specifies CASRLAGGDEQYF.

The V and J genes are TRBV13 and TRBJ1-2, with TRBD1 as a possible D gene (5 bases). Germline V gene lookup returns CDR1 PRHDT and CDR2 FYEKMQ (reference sequence). This CDR3 region has 15 residues. The V end was cut by 4 bases, the J end by 0 bases, with 12 bases between. This CDR3 is CASSSGHTTNYGYTF. The CDR3 DNA reads as TGTGCCAGCAGCTCCGGACACACCACTAACTATGGCTACACCTTC.

This chain links TRBV7-3 with TRBJ2-7; possible D gene TRBD2, 6 bases. Trimming cost V 5 bases and J 2 bases, with 10 bases left between them. The CDR3 is 13 amino acids. The germline gives CDR1 SGHTA, CDR2 FQGTGA. The CDR3 DNA reads as TGTGCCAGCAGCCCGGGGGATCCCTACGAGCAGTACTTC. Translating gives CASSPGDPYEQYF.

In the case of this clone: A much larger clone differs by one base, so this may be a read error. The chain joins TRBV5-1 to TRBJ1-1, with 7 bases matching TRBD1. CDR1 and CDR2 from the germline V gene are SGHRS and YFSETQ. The CDR3 sequence is 12 residues long. Trimming removed 4 bases from V and 7 bases from J; junction bases left unmatched: 4. Written as DNA, the CDR3 is TGCGCCAGCAGCCCCGGACAGGATGAAGCTTTCTTT. This encodes CASSPGQDEAFF.

This clone was seen only a few times. The chain has TRBV6-4 and TRBJ1-1; D call uncertain. Trimming took 6 bases from V and 0 from J, leaving 11 bases between them. CDR3 length: 14 amino acids. CDR1 and CDR2 from the germline V gene are MRHNA and SNTAGT. The chain's CDR3 is CASRGTDMNTEAFF. In DNA form, the CDR3 reads TGTGCCAGCAGGGGTACAGACATGAACACTGAAGCTTTCTTT.

The chain is built from TRBV28 and TRBJ1-1, with D possibly matching TRBD1 (6 bases). This CDR3 region has 16 residues. V lost 5 bases and J 3 bases, leaving 19 bases between the germline ends. The germline gives CDR1 MDHEN, CDR2 SYDVKM. CDR3 loop: CASSAPTGHKDTEAFF. DNA of the CDR3: TGTGCCAGCAGTGCCCCAACAGGGCACAAGGACACTGAAGCTTTCTTT.

The CDR3 loop is CASSDTGGGNTIYF. In DNA form, the CDR3 reads TGTGCCAGCAGCGACACCGGGGGGGGAAACACCATATATTTT. The chain couples TRBV13 to TRBJ1-3, with D perhaps TRBD1 (5 bases). This CDR3 comprises 14 residues. Germline V lookup: CDR1 PRHDT, CDR2 FYEKMQ (reference sequence). V was clipped by 5 bases and J by 4 bases, with 12 bases between them. Based on the CDR3 plus reference TRBV13 and TRBJ1-3, the full variable domain is AAGVIQSPRHLIKEKRETATLKCYPIPRHDTVYWYQQGPGQDPQFLISFYEKMQSDKGSIPDRFSAQQFSDYHSELNMSSLELGDSALYFCASSDTGGGNTIYFGEGSWLTVV.

This chain connects TRBV6-1 to TRBJ2-7; 9 nucleotides align to TRBD2. V gave up 4 bases and J gave up 4 bases; unmatched junction bases: 14. The germline gives CDR1 MNHNS, CDR2 SASEGT. This CDR3 region has 17 residues. The CDR3 region is CASSATSGSPLGYEQYF. In nucleotides, the CDR3 is TGTGCCAGCAGTGCGACTAGCGGAAGCCCCCTGGGATACGAGCAGTACTTC.

V and J are TRBV15 and TRBJ2-7; D is uncertain. V lost 0 bases and J 3 bases, leaving 6 bases between the germline ends. Germline assignment: CDR1 LNHNV and CDR2 YYDKDF (reference sequence). CDR3 length: 13 amino acids. The CDR3 nucleotides are TGTGCCACCAGCAGAGAAACCGGCTACGAGCAGTACTTC. Translating it yields CATSRETGYEQYF.

The table lists this clone with a count of one. The chain recombines TRBV30 with TRBJ2-2; TRBD2 aligns across 7 bases. The CDR3 has 12 amino acids. Unmatched junction bases numbered 4, after V lost 4 bases and J lost 8 bases. The germline gives CDR1 GTSNPN, CDR2 SVGIG (reference sequence). CDR3 sequence (DNA): TGTGCCTGGACTAGCGGCGTAGGGGAGCTGTTTTTT. Translating it yields CAWTSGVGELFF.

The CDR3 DNA sequence: TGCGCCAGCAGCTTCGCCCCGGGGGGGGAGCAGTACTTC. As protein: CASSFAPGGEQYF. The chain employs TRBV5-1 and TRBJ2-7; 8 bases agree with TRBD2. CDR3 size: 13 residues. J gave up 7 bases and V 2 bases, and 5 bases lay outside the gene matches. The germline CDR1 and CDR2 sequences are SGHRS and YFSETQ.

This rearrangement joins TRBV19 to TRBJ1-1; a weak D match, TRBD1 (5 bases). With 5 bases removed from V and 4 bases from J, the gap between germline ends came to 14 bases. The CDR3 spans 14 residues. CDR1 and CDR2 from the germline V gene are LNHDA and SQIVND (reference sequence). For the CDR3, the DNA is TGTGCCAGTAGTTCTTCAGGGCATTTCACTGAAGCTTTCTTT. It is translated as CASSSSGHFTEAFF.

The chain is built from TRBV28 and TRBJ1-2; D may be TRBD1 (5 bases). In germline, CDR1 is MDHEN, CDR2 SYDVKM. V was clipped by 5 bases and J by 1 base, with 11 bases between them. The CDR3 has 14 amino acids. For the CDR3, the DNA is TGTGCCAGCAGTCTCCCGGGGGTTAACTATGGCTACACCTTC. Translating gives CASSLPGVNYGYTF.

The chain combines TRBV5-6 with TRBJ1-4; tentative D call: TRBD1 (5 bases). V dropped 2 bases and J dropped 8 bases, with 13 bases sitting between them. CDR3 length: 14 amino acids. Germline V gives CDR1 SGHDT, CDR2 YYEEEE. CDR3 nucleotides: TGTGCCAGCAGCTTTGGTTGGGGCGAGGAAAAACTGTTTTTT. Translated: CASSFGWGEEKLFF.

The chain combines TRBV28 with TRBJ2-7, with D uncertain. The V gene lost 6 bases and the J gene lost 9 bases, with 18 bases spanning the gap. CDR1 is MDHEN and CDR2 is SYDVKM in the germline V gene. The CDR3 sequence is 13 residues long. The CDR3 loop reads CASSSTPWAAQYF. CDR3 nucleotides: TGTGCCAGCAGCAGCACCCCTTGGGCTGCGCAGTACTTC.

J is TRBJ1-2 and V is TRBV20-1, with 7 bases aligning to TRBD1. V lost 5 bases to trimming and J lost 12 bases; unmatched junction nucleotides: 9. Germline V gives CDR1 DFQATT, CDR2 SNEGSKA (reference sequence). The CDR3 has 11 amino acids. Here the CDR3 DNA reads TGCAGTGCTTCCCGGACAGGCCAAAACACCTTC. Encoded protein: CSASRTGQNTF.

In its sample, this clone was seen once. The chain combines TRBV28 with TRBJ2-7, with D possibly being TRBD2 (5 bases). V lost 1 base and J lost 0, with 10 bases in between. The CDR3 sequence is 15 residues long. Germline V gene sequence: CDR1 MDHEN, CDR2 SYDVKM. In nucleotides, the CDR3 is TGTGCCAGCAGTTTATCAGCGGAGAGCTCCTACGAGCAGTACTTC. Amino acid sequence: CASSLSAESSYEQYF.

CDR3 nucleotide sequence: TGTGCCAGTAGTAGGAGGGATAGCAATCAGCCCCAGCATTTT. It yields the protein CASSRRDSNQPQHF. The rearrangement links TRBV19 to TRBJ1-5; D is uncertain. V was clipped by 4 bases and J by 0 bases, with 7 bases between them. The CDR3 has 14 amino acids. Germline V CDR1 and CDR2: LNHDA, SQIVND (reference sequence).

The J gene is TRBJ1-1, the V gene TRBV27; D unclear. In germline, CDR1 is MNHEY, CDR2 SMNVEV (reference sequence). The CDR3 covers 16 residues. Trimming cost V 6 bases and J 0 bases, with 17 bases left between them. In DNA form, the CDR3 reads TGTGCCAGCAGGCCAGGTGGCGGACTCCTGAACACTGAAGCTTTCTTT. Protein product: CASRPGGGLLNTEAFF.